Reported below is one T cell receptor (beta chain). CDR1 is LNHNV and CDR2 is YYDKDF in the germline V gene (reference sequence). The CDR3 covers 15 residues. Trimming pared 4 bases from V and 0 bases from J, leaving 12 bases between. Measured with immunoSEQ multiplex PCR; TCRdb has only the in-frame clones, and not every one. The table has some 130,000 clones, about 87% seen once. This sample is drawn from a study of blood T cell repertoires in COVID-19. The V call is TRBV15, the J call TRBJ1-1; a possible D gene is TRBD1 (5 bases). The sequenced material came from peripheral blood. The sequence came from a woman between 55 and 75 years old with acute or convalescent COVID-19. CDR3 sequence reads: CATSNRQSLNTEAFF. CDR3 DNA: TGTGCCACCAGCAATCGACAGTCTCTGAACACTGAAGCTTTCTTT.